The 31 T cell receptor beta chains in this list originate from one sample, sequenced in a study of cytomegalovirus exposure and HLA in healthy donors. With 60 Vbeta and 13 Jbeta primers, the PCR was carried out. The assay was immunoSEQ multiplex PCR, and TCRdb's table has in-frame clones only and misses some. The sample consists of about 140,000 clones, roughly three quarters of them appearing once. Sequencing used PBMCs. Source of these receptors: a woman aged 35 to 49 in good health and CMV-seronegative.

This clone was counted between two and nine times. This chain joins TRBV6-6 and TRBJ2-2; D uncertain. Germline V CDR1 and CDR2: MNHNY, SVGAGI (reference sequence). The CDR3 runs to 15 residues. Trimming removed 8 bases at V and 0 bases at J, with 13 bases between. CDR3 sequence: CASELTTANTGELFF. In nucleotides, the CDR3 is TGTGCCAGCGAATTAACAACAGCGAACACCGGGGAGCTGTTTTTT.

CDR3 in DNA: TGCGCCAGCAGCCGAGGGACAGGGTCCCTCGTGGGGGATGACACAGATACGCAGTATTTT. This codes for CASSRGTGSLVGDDTDTQYF. The V gene is TRBV5-1, the J gene TRBJ2-3, with 9 bases lining up with TRBD1. The CDR3 has 20 amino acids. V shed 4 bases, J shed 2 bases, and the junction held 20 bases outside the gene matches. The germline V gene has CDR1 SGHRS and CDR2 YFSETQ. Together with reference TRBV5-1 and TRBJ2-3, the CDR3 gives the full variable domain: KAGVTQTPRYLIKTRGQQVTLSCSPISGHRSVSWYQQTPGQGLQFLFEYFSETQRNKGNFPGRFSGRQFSNSRSEMNVSTLELGDSALYLCASSRGTGSLVGDDTDTQYFGPGTRLTVL.

The chain combines TRBV29-1 with TRBJ2-5; 12 nucleotides line up with TRBD2. In germline, CDR1 is SQVTM, CDR2 ANQGSEA. J was trimmed by 5 bases and V by 8 bases; bases with no gene match: 9. The CDR3 spans 14 residues. CDR3 sequence (DNA): TGCAGCTATCTAGCGGGAGGGTTTACGGAGACCCAGTACTTC. Its translation is CSYLAGGFTETQYF.

V is TRBV19 and J is TRBJ1-6, with 9 bases aligning to TRBD1. The CDR3 totals 16 residues. V dropped 0 bases and J dropped 9; count of bases not matched to a gene: 6. In germline, CDR1 is LNHDA, CDR2 SQIVND (reference sequence). The chain's CDR3 is CASSIDLGTGSSPLHF. CDR3 nucleotides: TGTGCCAGTAGTATAGATCTTGGGACAGGGTCTTCACCCCTCCACTTT.

This clone occurred once. Other DNA sequences of this sample code for an identical CDR3. The rearrangement links TRBV5-6 to TRBJ2-3; no reliable D call. Trimming pared 1 base from V and 6 bases from J, leaving 9 bases between. This CDR3 spans 13 amino acids. The germline gives CDR1 SGHDT, CDR2 YYEEEE. The CDR3 here is CASSLPGSDTQYF. CDR3 in DNA: TGTGCCAGCAGCTTGCCGGGTTCGGATACGCAGTATTTT.

This clone has a single count. Here the CDR3 omits its conserved ending phenylalanine or tryptophan, so a read error is the likely source. The chain employs TRBV28 and TRBJ1-5, with D maybe TRBD1 (5 bases). The CDR3 is 14 residues long. In germline, CDR1 is MDHEN, CDR2 SYDVKM. With 2 bases removed from V and 5 bases from J, the gap between germline ends came to 10 bases. The CDR3 loop reads CASSLGPGHQPQHC. DNA of the CDR3: TGTGCCAGCAGTTTAGGTCCAGGGCATCAGCCCCAGCATTGT.

The chain links TRBV19 to TRBJ1-6; 7 positions agree with TRBD1. The CDR3 loop spans 14 amino acids. V was clipped by 6 bases and J by 5 bases; unmatched bases: 4. In germline, CDR1 is LNHDA, CDR2 SQIVND (reference sequence). The CDR3 spells CASSRQGDNSPLHF. In nucleotides, the CDR3 is TGTGCCAGTAGCAGACAGGGAGATAATTCACCCCTCCACTTT.

The chain is built from TRBV4-1 and TRBJ1-4, with D uncertain. The CDR3 loop spans 16 amino acids. Trimming took 3 bases from V and 4 from J, leaving 15 bases between them. Germline CDR1 reads MGHRA; CDR2 reads YSYEKL. The CDR3 DNA follows: TGCGCCAGCAGCCAGGTCGGAGGGCCCCATAATGAAAAACTGTTTTTT. Its protein product is CASSQVGGPHNEKLFF.

The V and J genes are TRBV28 and TRBJ2-7; 9 bases map to TRBD1. With 3 bases clipped from V and 3 bases from J, the junction kept 3 bases outside the gene matches. This CDR3 has 14 residues. Germline values: CDR1 MDHEN, CDR2 SYDVKM. The CDR3 protein is CASSLGQGIYEQYF. The CDR3 region has the DNA TGTGCCAGCAGTTTGGGACAGGGAATCTACGAGCAGTACTTC. The full variable domain, with the rest looked up from reference TRBV28 and TRBJ2-7, is DVKVTQSSRYLVKRTGEKVFLECVQDMDHENMFWYRQDPGLGLRLIYFSYDVKMKEKGDIPEGYSVSREKKERFSLILESASTNQTSMYLCASSLGQGIYEQYFGPGTRLTVT.

The chain joins TRBV25-1 to TRBJ2-4; 8 nucleotides match TRBD1. With V trimmed by 8 bases and J by 12 bases, 24 bases remained unmatched. From germline, CDR1 is MGHDK and CDR2 SYGVNS. This CDR3 is built from 17 residues. The CDR3 is CASSTLRSTGGFDSQYF. CDR3 nucleotide sequence: TGTGCCAGCTCTACTCTGCGGAGTACAGGGGGGTTCGACAGTCAGTACTTC.

The rearrangement links TRBV5-1 to TRBJ2-2, with 8 bases aligning to TRBD2. The trim removed 4 bases at V and 6 bases at J, leaving 5 bases unmatched. Per the germline V gene, CDR1 is SGHRS and CDR2 is YFSETQ. The CDR3 runs to 14 residues. The CDR3 coding sequence is TGCGCCAGCAGCCAAGCTAGCGGGCCCGGGGAGCTGTTTTTT. As protein: CASSQASGPGELFF.

The chain recombines TRBV7-9 with TRBJ2-7; D is uncertain. The length of the CDR3 is 14 residues. V gave up 1 base and J gave up 7 bases, with 14 bases separating them. Germline values: CDR1 SEHNR, CDR2 FQNEAQ (reference sequence). The chain's CDR3 is CASSLGTGPREQYF. The CDR3 region has the DNA TGTGCCAGCAGCTTAGGCACGGGTCCTAGGGAGCAGTACTTC.

Worth noting for this clone: A read error may produce the germline difference seen at one junction end. Other nucleotide sequences from this sample produce the same CDR3. The chain links TRBV6-6 to TRBJ1-3; TRBD1 aligns across 10 bases. Germline V gene data show CDR1 as MNHNY and CDR2 as SVGAGI (reference sequence). The CDR3 extends over 16 amino acids. Here the CDR3 DNA reads TGCGCCAGCAGTTCCTCCGGGACAGGGGTCGGAAACACCATATATTTT. This encodes CASSSSGTGVGNTIYF.

With regard to this clone: Relative to the germline gene, one junction end is altered; a read error may explain this. This chain connects TRBV2 to TRBJ2-6; a weak D match, TRBD1 (6 bases). This CDR3 is 13 amino acids long. Germline CDR1 reads SNHLY; CDR2 reads FYNNEI. CDR3 bases: TGTGCCAGCCAGGGGCGTGGGGCCAACGGCCTGACTTTC. Its translation: CASQGRGANGLTF.

This clone showed up just a few times. The chain combines TRBV7-2 with TRBJ2-6; D not certain. The germline V gene encodes CDR1 SGHTA and CDR2 FQGNSA. V was clipped by 4 bases and J by 14 bases, with 12 bases between them. The CDR3 covers 12 residues. CDR3 sequence reads: CASSSNRRLLTF. The CDR3 DNA reads TGTGCCAGCAGCTCGAACCGGCGGCTCCTGACTTTC.

This clone occurred once. The gene calls are TRBV6-1 and TRBJ2-7; possibly TRBD2 for D (6 bases). CDR3 length equals 15 residues. In germline, CDR1 is MNHNS, CDR2 SASEGT. The V and J ends lost 0 bases and 4 bases respectively, with 13 bases between them. CDR3 residues: CASSEAGTYPYEQYF. The CDR3 nucleotides are TGTGCCAGCAGTGAAGCCGGGACTTATCCGTACGAGCAGTACTTC.

This clone was observed a handful of times. The gene calls are TRBV6-5 and TRBJ2-1; 8 bases fit TRBD2. Looked up from germline, CDR1 is MNHEY and CDR2 is SVGAGI. CDR3 length equals 15 residues. Unmatched junction bases numbered 7, after V lost 0 bases and J lost 9 bases. In nucleotides, the CDR3 is TGTGCCAGCAGTTACTCGCAGTCCGGGGGGGGTGAGCAGTTCTTC. As protein: CASSYSQSGGGEQFF.

The DNA for the CDR3 is TGTGCCAGCAGCTCCACAGGTAGCTCCTACGAGCAGTACTTC. Translation gives CASSSTGSSYEQYF. V is TRBV7-9 and J is TRBJ2-7; weak D call: TRBD1 (5 bases). The CDR3 totals 14 residues. Per the germline V gene, CDR1 is SEHNR and CDR2 is FQNEAQ (reference sequence). V lost 4 bases and J 0 bases, leaving 10 bases between the germline ends.

J is TRBJ1-5 and V is TRBV19, with TRBD1 matching 7 bases. Germline-derived CDR1 and CDR2 are LNHDA and SQIVND (reference sequence). This CDR3 is built from 15 residues. V shed 3 bases and J 0 bases; nucleotides not matched to a gene: 2. The CDR3 coding sequence is TGTGCCAGTAGTATCGGACAGGTTAGCAATCAGCCCCAGCATTTT. Its protein is CASSIGQVSNQPQHF.

The chain uses TRBV2 and TRBJ1-5; the D gene is possibly TRBD1 (5 bases). V was clipped by 4 bases and J by 2 bases, with 9 bases between them. Germline V gene lookup returns CDR1 SNHLY and CDR2 FYNNEI. The CDR3 runs 14 residues. The CDR3 DNA reads as TGTGCCAGCAGTGGGGGAGGGGGCAATCAGCCCCAGCATTTT. Its translation is CASSGGGGNQPQHF.

In its sample, this clone was seen a few times. The rearrangement joins TRBV6-5 to TRBJ2-7, with TRBD1 identical over 10 bases. CDR1 and CDR2 (germline): MNHEY, SVGAGI. With V trimmed by 1 base and J by 6 bases, 6 bases remained unmatched. This CDR3 is built from 15 residues. CDR3: CASSYWTGGTGEQYF. CDR3 in DNA: TGTGCCAGCAGTTACTGGACAGGGGGAACGGGCGAGCAGTACTTC.

This sequence joins TRBV5-1 and TRBJ2-1; 11 nucleotides match TRBD2. With V trimmed by 9 bases and J by 0 bases, 23 bases remained unmatched. The germline CDR1 and CDR2 sequences are SGHRS and YFSETQ. CDR3 length: 21 amino acids. Here the CDR3 DNA reads TGCGCCACCCAGAAAAGTTCCCCCGGGACTAGCGGATATAGCTCCTACAATGAGCAGTTCTTC. Translated, it gives CATQKSSPGTSGYSSYNEQFF.

This clone was seen a few times. The chain joins TRBV7-2 to TRBJ1-1, with 7 bases lining up with TRBD1. V lost 5 bases, J lost 0 bases, and 3 bases stayed unmatched. The CDR3 spans 14 residues. The V gene's germline CDR1 is SGHTA and CDR2 FQGNSA. The CDR3 DNA reads as TGTGCCAGCAGCCTGACAGGGTTGAACACTGAAGCTTTCTTT. It encodes CASSLTGLNTEAFF.

The V call is TRBV9, the J call TRBJ1-6; no reliable D call. This CDR3 has 15 residues. V shed 0 bases and J shed 0 bases, with 4 bases lying between them. CDR1 and CDR2 (germline): SGDLS, YYNGEE. This CDR3 reads CASSVGSSYNSPLHF. Written as DNA, the CDR3 is TGTGCCAGCAGCGTAGGTAGCTCCTATAATTCACCCCTCCACTTT.

This chain connects TRBV20-1 to TRBJ2-7; D perhaps matches TRBD1 (6 bases). The CDR3 totals 10 residues. Germline CDR1 reads DFQATT; CDR2 reads SNEGSKA (reference sequence). This CDR3 is CSPDRSEQYF. The CDR3 region has the DNA TGCAGCCCGGACAGAAGCGAGCAGTACTTC.

This clone came up once. The V gene is TRBV28, the J gene TRBJ2-3; no definite D call. Per the germline V gene, CDR1 is MDHEN and CDR2 is SYDVKM. The V gene lost 6 bases and the J gene lost 0 bases, with 4 bases spanning the gap. The CDR3 consists of 12 residues. CDR3 residues: CASSPSTDTQYF. In DNA form, the CDR3 reads TGTGCCAGCAGCCCTAGCACAGATACGCAGTATTTT. Full variable domain (outside the CDR3, taken from reference TRBV28 and TRBJ2-3): DVKVTQSSRYLVKRTGEKVFLECVQDMDHENMFWYRQDPGLGLRLIYFSYDVKMKEKGDIPEGYSVSREKKERFSLILESASTNQTSMYLCASSPSTDTQYFGPGTRLTVL.

The chain has TRBV19 and TRBJ1-1; D remains ambiguous. Trimming removed 5 bases from V and 14 bases from J, with 15 bases in between. The germline V gene has CDR1 LNHDA and CDR2 SQIVND (reference sequence). This CDR3 has 11 amino acids. The CDR3 reads CASSGYSLPFF. The CDR3 DNA sequence: TGTGCCAGTAGTGGTTACAGTTTACCCTTCTTT.

This clone was counted once. This rearrangement joins TRBV10-2 to TRBJ1-1; D ambiguous. Germline V gene sequence: CDR1 WSHSY, CDR2 SAAADI. V lost 3 bases and J lost 1, with 12 bases in between. This CDR3 is built from 15 residues. In DNA, the CDR3 is TGCGCCAGCAGTGACCTCGGACTCTGGAACACTGAAGCTTTCTTT. Its translation is CASSDLGLWNTEAFF.

The V gene is TRBV7-2, the J gene TRBJ2-3; D perhaps matches TRBD1 (7 bases). The germline V gene has CDR1 SGHTA and CDR2 FQGNSA. The CDR3 has 15 residues. Trimming pared 5 bases from V and 7 bases from J, leaving 19 bases between. CDR3 sequence reads: CASSRTGEDGYTQYF. The CDR3 coding sequence is TGTGCCAGCAGCCGAACAGGGGAGGATGGTTATACGCAGTATTTT.

The chain carries TRBV6-5 and TRBJ2-7; maybe TRBD1 (5 bases). V was pared by 0 bases and J by 6 bases, with 9 bases between. CDR1 and CDR2 from the germline V gene are MNHEY and SVGAGI. The CDR3 has 13 amino acids. The DNA for the CDR3 is TGTGCCAGCAGTTACTCTGGGGCCTCCGAGCAGTACTTC. It translates to CASSYSGASEQYF.

V is TRBV11-2 and J is TRBJ2-5; 8 bases line up with TRBD1. This CDR3 has 15 amino acids. Germline-derived CDR1 and CDR2 are SGHAT and FQNNGV. V was clipped by 4 bases and J by 5 bases; unmatched bases: 9. The CDR3 protein is CASSSRTGNVETQYF. As DNA, the CDR3 is TGTGCCAGCAGCTCACGGACAGGGAATGTGGAGACCCAGTACTTC.